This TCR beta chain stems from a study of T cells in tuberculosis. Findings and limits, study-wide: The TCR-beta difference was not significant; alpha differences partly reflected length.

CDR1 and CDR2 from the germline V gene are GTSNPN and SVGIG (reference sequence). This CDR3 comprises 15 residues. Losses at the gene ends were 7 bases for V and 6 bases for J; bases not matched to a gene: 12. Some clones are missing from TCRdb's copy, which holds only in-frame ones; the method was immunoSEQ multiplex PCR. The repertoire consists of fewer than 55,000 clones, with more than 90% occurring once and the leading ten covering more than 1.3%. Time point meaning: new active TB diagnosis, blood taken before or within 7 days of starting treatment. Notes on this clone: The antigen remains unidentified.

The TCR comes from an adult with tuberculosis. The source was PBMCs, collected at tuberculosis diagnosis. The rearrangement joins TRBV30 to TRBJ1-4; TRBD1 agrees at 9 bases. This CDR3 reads CAYQIGQGLHEKLFF. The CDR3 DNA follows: TGTGCCTACCAAATTGGACAGGGGTTGCATGAAAAACTGTTTTTT.